This TCR beta chain was identified in a study of CD8 T cells in ankylosing spondylitis. 5'-RACE, quantitative and with molecular barcodes, yielded the TCR beta libraries. MiXCR was run by TCRdb on the 5' RACE reads, yielding one entry per CDR3 protein. The data show about 130,000 distinct CDR3 sequences, with roughly 15% seen just once and roughly 3% held by the top ten. The V end was cut by 6 bases, the J end by 0 bases, with 9 bases between. There are 15 residues in the CDR3. The source of this sequence is a female donor with ankylosing spondylitis or in good health (not recorded which). Sequences were obtained from blood, either unsorted or a sorted T cell fraction (not recorded which). This rearrangement joins TRBV12-3 or TRBV12-4 to TRBJ2-6, with TRBD1 as a possible D gene (6 bases). The CDR3 loop reads CASRSTGSGANVLTF. CDR3 DNA sequence: TGTGCCAGCAGATCGACAGGCTCTGGGGCCAACGTCCTGACTTTC.